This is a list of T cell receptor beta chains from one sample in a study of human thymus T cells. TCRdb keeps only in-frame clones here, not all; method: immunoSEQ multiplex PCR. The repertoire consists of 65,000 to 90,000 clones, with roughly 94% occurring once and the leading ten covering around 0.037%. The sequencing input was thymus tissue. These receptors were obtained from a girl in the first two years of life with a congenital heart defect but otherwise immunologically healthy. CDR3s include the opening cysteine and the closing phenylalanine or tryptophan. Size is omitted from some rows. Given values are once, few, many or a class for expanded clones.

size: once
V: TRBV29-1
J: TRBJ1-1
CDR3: CSVQGWTEAFF

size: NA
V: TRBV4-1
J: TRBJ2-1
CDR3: CASSQGGKRGRGYNEQFF

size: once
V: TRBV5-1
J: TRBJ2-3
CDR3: CASSLGLAERVTDTQYF

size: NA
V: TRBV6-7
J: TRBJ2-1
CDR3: CARGGRGSTYNEQFF

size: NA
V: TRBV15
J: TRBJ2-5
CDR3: CATSRDRLRGLGKTQYF

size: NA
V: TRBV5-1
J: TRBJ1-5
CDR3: CASSYLNRTVNGPQHF

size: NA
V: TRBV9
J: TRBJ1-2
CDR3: CASSPRQWRADYGYTF

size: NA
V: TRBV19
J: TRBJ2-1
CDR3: CASSIAWTDSQFF

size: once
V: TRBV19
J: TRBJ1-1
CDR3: CASTLDRKENTEAFF

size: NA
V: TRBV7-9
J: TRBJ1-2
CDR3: CASSFGTVTNGYTF

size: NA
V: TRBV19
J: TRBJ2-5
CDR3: CASSIGAGLGETQYF

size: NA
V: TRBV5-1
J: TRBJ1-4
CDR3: CASSLTDMDSRNEKLFF

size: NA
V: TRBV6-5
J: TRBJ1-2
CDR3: CASSSHGDGYTF

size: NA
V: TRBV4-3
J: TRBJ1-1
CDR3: CASSQEQGGDSMNTEAFF

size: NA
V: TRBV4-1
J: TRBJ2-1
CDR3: CASSQDQRGGGTSYNEQFF

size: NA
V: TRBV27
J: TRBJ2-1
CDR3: CASSFASPVGPEQYNEQFF

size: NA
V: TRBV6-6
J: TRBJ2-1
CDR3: CASSYGAGPIYNEQFF

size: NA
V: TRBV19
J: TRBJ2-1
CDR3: CASSCRDRVHNEQFF

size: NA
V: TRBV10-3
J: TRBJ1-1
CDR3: CAISELAANPPNTEAFF

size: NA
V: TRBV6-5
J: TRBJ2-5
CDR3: CASTQQGLKETQYF

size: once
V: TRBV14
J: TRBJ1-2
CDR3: CASSQDGGVFAYGYTF